Each of the 21 T cell receptor beta chains below was sequenced from the same sample in a study of blood T cell repertoires in COVID-19. The method was immunoSEQ multiplex PCR; TCRdb's version includes in-frame clones alone and lacks a portion of them. This table holds more than 80,000 clones, around 85% found once. The material sequenced was peripheral blood. The receptors come from a woman aged 55-70 years with COVID-19, enrolled during active disease.

This chain joins TRBV2 and TRBJ2-7; D possibly corresponds to TRBD1 (5 bases). The germline gives CDR1 SNHLY, CDR2 FYNNEI. The length of the CDR3 is 13 residues. Trimming stripped 3 bases from V and 5 bases from J, with 11 bases between. CDR3 residues: CASSEQGYHEQYF. The CDR3 bases are TGTGCCAGCAGTGAGCAGGGTTACCACGAGCAGTACTTC.

The genes are TRBV28 and TRBJ2-3; the D gene is possibly TRBD1 (6 bases). Trimming left V 4 bases short and J 4 bases short, with 15 bases between. Germline V gives CDR1 MDHEN, CDR2 SYDVKM. The CDR3 covers 15 residues. The CDR3 here is CASSSQGYPADTQYF. The CDR3 region has the DNA TGTGCCAGCAGTTCACAGGGTTATCCGGCAGATACGCAGTATTTT.

This clone turned up a few times. The chain combines TRBV6-5 with TRBJ2-7, with 12 bases that match TRBD2. Germline CDR1 MNHEY, CDR2 SVGAGI. The CDR3 is 15 residues long. V shed 6 bases, J shed 2 bases, and the junction held 5 bases outside the gene matches. CDR3 in DNA: TGTGCCAGCAGCCAGGGACTAGCGGGCCCCTACGAGCAGTACTTC. Translating gives CASSQGLAGPYEQYF.

J is TRBJ1-1 and V is TRBV5-5; a weak D match, TRBD1 (6 bases). The CDR3 sequence is 14 residues long. With 2 bases removed from V and 0 bases from J, the gap between germline ends came to 8 bases. Germline V gene data show CDR1 as SGHKS and CDR2 as YYEKEE (reference sequence). CDR3 in amino acids: CASSFRGMNTEAFF. CDR3 nucleotide sequence: TGTGCCAGCAGCTTCAGGGGCATGAACACTGAAGCTTTCTTT.

J is TRBJ2-1 and V is TRBV19, with D possibly being TRBD1 (6 bases). Germline V gene sequence: CDR1 LNHDA, CDR2 SQIVND (reference sequence). The CDR3 is 14 amino acids. The germline V and J ends were trimmed by 6 bases and 4 bases, with 13 bases remaining between them. The CDR3 DNA is TGTGCCAGTAGCAAACTGGACAGTTACAATGAGCAGTTCTTC. This encodes CASSKLDSYNEQFF.

The chain is built from TRBV6-2 or TRBV6-3 and TRBJ2-1, with D possibly being TRBD2 (5 bases). Germline loops: CDR1 MNHEY, CDR2 SVGEGT. V was cut by 6 bases and J by 7 bases, with 25 bases left in between. The CDR3 consists of 17 residues. The CDR3 here is CASSPLSPHRGTNEQFF. DNA of the CDR3: TGTGCCAGCAGCCCGTTGTCCCCCCACCGGGGTACAAATGAGCAGTTCTTC.

V usage is TRBV7-2 and J usage is TRBJ1-5, with D uncertain. The CDR3 contains 15 residues. Germline CDR1 reads SGHTA; CDR2 reads FQGNSA. Trimming pared 5 bases from V and 2 bases from J, leaving 13 bases between. The CDR3: CASSPEGARNQPQHF. For the CDR3, the DNA is TGTGCCAGCAGCCCGGAGGGTGCCCGCAATCAGCCCCAGCATTTT.

The V gene is TRBV10-1, the J gene TRBJ1-3; 9 bases match TRBD1. The V gene's germline CDR1 is WNHNN and CDR2 SYGVQD (reference sequence). The V gene end was trimmed by 5 bases and the J gene end by 0 bases; junction bases not matched to a gene: 8. CDR3 length equals 17 residues. CDR3 DNA sequence: TGCGCCAGCAGTCGCCGGGACAGGGCGTACTCTGGAAACACCATATATTTT. Protein sequence: CASSRRDRAYSGNTIYF.

The genes are TRBV7-2 and TRBJ2-7, with 7 bases aligning to TRBD2. V was clipped by 5 bases and J by 4 bases; unmatched bases: 11. CDR3 length equals 15 residues. The V gene's germline CDR1 is SGHTA and CDR2 FQGNSA. The CDR3 sequence is CASSPTGGFGYEQYF. The CDR3 DNA is TGTGCCAGCAGCCCGACGGGGGGATTTGGATACGAGCAGTACTTC.

The CDR3 DNA sequence: TGCAGCGTTGAGGGGACAGGGGGCTACTATGGCTACACCTTC. Its translation is CSVEGTGGYYGYTF. V usage is TRBV29-1 and J usage is TRBJ1-2; 12 positions match TRBD1. V shed 3 bases and J 3 bases; nucleotides not matched to a gene: 2. The CDR3 is 14 residues long. CDR1 SQVTM and CDR2 ANQGSEA come from the germline V gene.

The chain couples TRBV30 to TRBJ2-2, with 12 bases fitting TRBD2. Trimming removed 2 bases from V and 6 bases from J; junction bases left unmatched: 4. This CDR3 region has 15 residues. Germline CDR1 reads GTSNPN; CDR2 reads SVGIG (reference sequence). CDR3: CAWSPSGGAAGELFF. CDR3 sequence (DNA): TGTGCCTGGAGTCCTAGCGGGGGGGCGGCCGGGGAGCTGTTTTTT.

This rearrangement joins TRBV2 to TRBJ1-1, with a weak D call TRBD1 (6 bases). The ends were cut back, 5 bases at V and 1 base at J, with 8 bases in the middle. The CDR3 is 13 amino acids. In germline, CDR1 is SNHLY, CDR2 FYNNEI. The CDR3 loop is CASSPTGNTEAFF. The CDR3 DNA sequence: TGTGCCAGCAGTCCGACAGGGAACACTGAAGCTTTCTTT.

This chain connects TRBV15 to TRBJ1-1, with 8 bases aligning to TRBD1. Germline CDR1 reads LNHNV; CDR2 reads YYDKDF (reference sequence). The ends lost 2 bases at V and 1 base at J; junction bases unmatched: 3. The CDR3 has 15 amino acids. The chain's CDR3 is CATSRLGTGNTEAFF. In DNA, the CDR3 is TGTGCCACCAGCAGATTAGGGACAGGGAACACTGAAGCTTTCTTT. Combining the CDR3 with reference TRBV15 and TRBJ1-1 gives the whole variable domain DAMVIQNPRYQVTQFGKPVTLSCSQTLNHNVMYWYQQKSSQAPKLLFHYYDKDFNNEADTPDNFQSRRPNTSFCFLDIRSPGLGDTAMYLCATSRLGTGNTEAFFGQGTRLTVV.

This clone was observed a single time. The chain recombines TRBV7-6 with TRBJ2-5, with 11 bases lining up with TRBD1. Germline V CDR1 and CDR2: SGHVS, FNYEAQ. There are 16 residues in the CDR3. The V and J ends lost 3 bases and 4 bases, in that order; junction bases with no gene match: 7. The DNA of the CDR3 is TGTGCCAGCAGCTTCGGCACCGGGACAGGGGGAGAGACCCAGTACTTC. Translating gives CASSFGTGTGGETQYF.

The chain carries TRBV11-3 and TRBJ2-1, with 9 bases identical to TRBD2. Germline V CDR1 and CDR2: SGHNT, YENEEA. The ends lost 1 base at V and 4 bases at J; junction bases unmatched: 2. The CDR3 covers 15 residues. CDR3 sequence: CASSLVTSGYNEQFF. The CDR3 DNA sequence: TGTGCCAGCAGCTTAGTCACTAGCGGGTACAATGAGCAGTTCTTC.

The chain employs TRBV7-2 and TRBJ2-3; no reliable D call. This CDR3 has 13 residues. V was clipped by 5 bases and J by 1 base, with 7 bases between them. The germline CDR1 and CDR2 sequences are SGHTA and FQGNSA. CDR3 amino acids: CASSNSGTDTQYF. CDR3 DNA sequence: TGTGCCAGCAGCAATTCCGGCACAGATACGCAGTATTTT.

The chain employs TRBV27 and TRBJ2-1; 8 bases line up with TRBD2. V dropped 4 bases and J dropped 3; count of bases not matched to a gene: 8. CDR1 is MNHEY and CDR2 is SMNVEV in the germline V gene (reference sequence). The CDR3 has 16 amino acids. CDR3: CASSSQSGGGYNEQFF. CDR3 nucleotides: TGTGCCAGCAGTTCACAAAGCGGGGGTGGCTACAATGAGCAGTTCTTC.

The CDR3 nucleotides are TGTGCCAGCAGCGGGGCAGAAGAGACCCAGTACTTC. Its translation: CASSGAEETQYF. The chain employs TRBV9 and TRBJ2-5; D not certain. CDR1 and CDR2 (germline): SGDLS, YYNGEE. The CDR3 extends over 12 amino acids. With 3 bases removed from V and 3 bases from J, the gap between germline ends came to 6 bases.

This chain uses TRBV2 with TRBJ1-1; TRBD1 matches at 8 bases. The CDR3 consists of 14 residues. With V trimmed by 6 bases and J by 6 bases, 9 bases remained unmatched. Per germline, CDR1 SNHLY and CDR2 FYNNEI. Here the CDR3 reads CASRRDRLLPEAFF. The CDR3 DNA sequence: TGTGCCAGCAGGAGGGACAGGCTGCTCCCTGAAGCTTTCTTT. The full variable domain, in which reference TRBV2 and TRBJ1-1 provide the parts outside the CDR3, is EPEVTQTPSHQVTQMGQEVILRCVPISNHLYFYWYRQILGQKVEFLVSFYNNEISEKSEIFDDQFSVERPDGSNFTLKIRSTKLEDSAMYFCASRRDRLLPEAFFGQGTRLTVV.

The chain employs TRBV21-1 and TRBJ1-4. TRBV21-1 is a documented pseudogene. This CDR3 is built from 14 residues. CDR3 nucleotides: TGTGCCAGCAGCAAAGAGGGAGGGAATGAAAAACTGTTTTTT. This codes for CASSKEGGNEKLFF.

The chain combines TRBV7-8 with TRBJ2-5, with D unclear. Per the germline V gene, CDR1 is SGHVS and CDR2 is FQNEAQ. V lost 3 bases and J 2 bases, leaving 7 bases between the germline ends. The CDR3 has 13 residues. DNA of the CDR3: TGTGCCAGCAGCTTTTCCTATCAAGAGACCCAGTACTTC. Amino acid sequence: CASSFSYQETQYF.